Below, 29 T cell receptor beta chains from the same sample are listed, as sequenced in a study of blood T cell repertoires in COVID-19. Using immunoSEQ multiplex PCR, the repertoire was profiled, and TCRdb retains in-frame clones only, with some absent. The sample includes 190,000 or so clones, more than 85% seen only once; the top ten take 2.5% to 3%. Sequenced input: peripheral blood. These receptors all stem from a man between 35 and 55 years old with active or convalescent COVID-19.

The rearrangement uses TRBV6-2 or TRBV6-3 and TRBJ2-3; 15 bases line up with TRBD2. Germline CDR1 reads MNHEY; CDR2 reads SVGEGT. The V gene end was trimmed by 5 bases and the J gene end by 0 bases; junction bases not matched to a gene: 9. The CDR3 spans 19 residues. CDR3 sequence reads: CASSPPGLAGGASTDTQYF. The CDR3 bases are TGTGCCAGCAGTCCCCCGGGACTAGCGGGGGGTGCTAGCACAGATACGCAGTATTTT.

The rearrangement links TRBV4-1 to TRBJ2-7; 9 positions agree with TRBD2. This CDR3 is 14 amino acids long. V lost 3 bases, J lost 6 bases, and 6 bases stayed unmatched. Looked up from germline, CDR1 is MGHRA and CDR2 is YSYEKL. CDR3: CASSHAGGGGEQYF. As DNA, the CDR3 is TGCGCCAGCAGCCACGCGGGGGGGGGCGGCGAGCAGTACTTC.

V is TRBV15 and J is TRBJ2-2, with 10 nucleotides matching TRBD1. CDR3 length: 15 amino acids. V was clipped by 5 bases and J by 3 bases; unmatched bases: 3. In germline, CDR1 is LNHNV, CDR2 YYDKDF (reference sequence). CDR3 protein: CATSGTGVYTGELFF. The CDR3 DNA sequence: TGTGCCACCAGCGGGACAGGGGTATACACCGGGGAGCTGTTTTTT. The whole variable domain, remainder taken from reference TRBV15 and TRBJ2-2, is DAMVIQNPRYQVTQFGKPVTLSCSQTLNHNVMYWYQQKSSQAPKLLFHYYDKDFNNEADTPDNFQSRRPNTSFCFLDIRSPGLGDTAMYLCATSGTGVYTGELFFGEGSRLTVL.

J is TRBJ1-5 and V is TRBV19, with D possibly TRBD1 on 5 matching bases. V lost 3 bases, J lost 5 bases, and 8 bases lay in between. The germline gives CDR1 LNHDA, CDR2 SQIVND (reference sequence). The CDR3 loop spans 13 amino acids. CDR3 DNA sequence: TGTGCCAGTAGTATCACCAGGGATCAGCCCCAGCATTTT. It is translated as CASSITRDQPQHF. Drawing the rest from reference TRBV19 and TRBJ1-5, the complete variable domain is DGGITQSPKYLFRKEGQNVTLSCEQNLNHDAMYWYRQDPGQGLRLIYYSQIVNDFQKGDIAEGYSVSREKKESFPLTVTSAQKNPTAFYLCASSITRDQPQHFGDGTRLSIL.

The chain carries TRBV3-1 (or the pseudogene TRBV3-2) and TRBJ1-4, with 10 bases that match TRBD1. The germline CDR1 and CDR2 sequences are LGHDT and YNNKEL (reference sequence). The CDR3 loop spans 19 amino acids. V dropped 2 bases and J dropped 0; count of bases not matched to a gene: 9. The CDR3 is CASSQHLTGGPPTNEKLFF. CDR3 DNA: TGTGCCAGCAGCCAACATCTGACAGGGGGCCCCCCAACTAATGAAAAACTGTTTTTT.

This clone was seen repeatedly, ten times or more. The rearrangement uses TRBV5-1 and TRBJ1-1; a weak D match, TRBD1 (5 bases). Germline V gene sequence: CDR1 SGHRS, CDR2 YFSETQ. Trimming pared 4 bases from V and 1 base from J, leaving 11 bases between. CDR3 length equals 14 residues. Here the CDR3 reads CASSLQDTNTEAFF. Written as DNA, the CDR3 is TGCGCCAGCAGCCTACAGGATACGAACACTGAAGCTTTCTTT. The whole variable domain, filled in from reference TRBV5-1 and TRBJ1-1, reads KAGVTQTPRYLIKTRGQQVTLSCSPISGHRSVSWYQQTPGQGLQFLFEYFSETQRNKGNFPGRFSGRQFSNSRSEMNVSTLELGDSALYLCASSLQDTNTEAFFGQGTRLTVV.

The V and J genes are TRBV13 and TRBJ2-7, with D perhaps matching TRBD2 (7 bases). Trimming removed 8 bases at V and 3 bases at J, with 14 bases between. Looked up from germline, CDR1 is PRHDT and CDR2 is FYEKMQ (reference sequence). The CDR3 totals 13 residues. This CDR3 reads CASGAGANYEQYF. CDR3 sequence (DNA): TGTGCCAGCGGGGCGGGGGCTAACTACGAGCAGTACTTC.

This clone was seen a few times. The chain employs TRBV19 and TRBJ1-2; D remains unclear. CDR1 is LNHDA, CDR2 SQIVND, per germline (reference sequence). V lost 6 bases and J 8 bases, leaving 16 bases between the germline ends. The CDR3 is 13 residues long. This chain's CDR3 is CASRDYEQEGYTF. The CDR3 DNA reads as TGTGCCAGTAGGGACTACGAGCAGGAAGGCTACACCTTC.

The CDR3 protein is CASSATGTMTNEKLFF. CDR3 in DNA: TGTGCCAGCAGTGCGACAGGGACCATGACTAATGAAAAACTGTTTTTT. The rearrangement joins TRBV28 to TRBJ1-4, with 7 bases aligning to TRBD1. Germline assignment: CDR1 MDHEN and CDR2 SYDVKM. V lost 5 bases to trimming and J lost 2 bases; unmatched junction nucleotides: 8. The CDR3 sequence is 16 residues long.

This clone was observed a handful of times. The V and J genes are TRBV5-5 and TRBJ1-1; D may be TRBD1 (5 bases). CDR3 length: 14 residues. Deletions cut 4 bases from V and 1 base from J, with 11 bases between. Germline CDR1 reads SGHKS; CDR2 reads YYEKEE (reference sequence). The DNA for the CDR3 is TGTGCCAGCAGCCCCGACAGTCCGAACACTGAAGCTTTCTTT. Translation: CASSPDSPNTEAFF. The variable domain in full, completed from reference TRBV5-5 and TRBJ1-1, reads DAGVTQSPTHLIKTRGQQVTLRCSPISGHKSVSWYQQVLGQGPQFIFQYYEKEERGRGNFPDRFSARQFPNYSSELNVNALLLGDSALYLCASSPDSPNTEAFFGQGTRLTVV.

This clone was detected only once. CDR3 DNA: TGTGCCAGCAGCTTTGGGCCTCTGAACACTGAAGCTTTCTTT. Translating gives CASSFGPLNTEAFF. The chain employs TRBV11-1 and TRBJ1-1; the D is unclear. CDR1 and CDR2 (germline): SGHAT, FQDESV (reference sequence). Trimming shortened V by 3 bases and J by 0 bases, and 8 bases separated the two germline ends. The length of the CDR3 is 14 residues.

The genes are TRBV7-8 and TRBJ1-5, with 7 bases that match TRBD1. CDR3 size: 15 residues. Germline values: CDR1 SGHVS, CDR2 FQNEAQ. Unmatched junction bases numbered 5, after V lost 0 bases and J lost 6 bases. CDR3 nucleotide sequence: TGTGCCAGCAGCTTAGCCGACAGGGACAGTCAGCCCCAGCATTTT. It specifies CASSLADRDSQPQHF.

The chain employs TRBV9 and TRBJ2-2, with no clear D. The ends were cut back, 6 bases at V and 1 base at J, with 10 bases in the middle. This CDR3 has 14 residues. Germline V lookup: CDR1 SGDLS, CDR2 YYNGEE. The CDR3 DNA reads TGTGCCAGCAAGGCGGAATTGAACACCGGGGAGCTGTTTTTT. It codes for CASKAELNTGELFF. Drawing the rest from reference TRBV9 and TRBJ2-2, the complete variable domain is DSGVTQTPKHLITATGQRVTLRCSPRSGDLSVYWYQQSLDQGLQFLIQYYNGEERAKGNILERFSAQQFPDLHSELNLSSLELGDSALYFCASKAELNTGELFFGEGSRLTVL.

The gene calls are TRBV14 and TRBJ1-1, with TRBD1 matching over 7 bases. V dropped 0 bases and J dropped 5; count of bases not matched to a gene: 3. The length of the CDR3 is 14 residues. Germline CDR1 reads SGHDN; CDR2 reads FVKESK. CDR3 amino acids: CASSQDRGRTEAFF. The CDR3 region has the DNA TGTGCCAGCAGCCAAGACAGGGGGAGAACTGAAGCTTTCTTT.

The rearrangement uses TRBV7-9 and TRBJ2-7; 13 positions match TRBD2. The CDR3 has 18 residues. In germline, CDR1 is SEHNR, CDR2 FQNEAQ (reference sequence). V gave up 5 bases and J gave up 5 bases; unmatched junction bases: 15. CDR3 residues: CASSPTTSGGPNSHEQYF. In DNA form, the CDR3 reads TGTGCCAGCAGCCCGACGACTAGCGGGGGGCCGAATAGTCACGAGCAGTACTTC.

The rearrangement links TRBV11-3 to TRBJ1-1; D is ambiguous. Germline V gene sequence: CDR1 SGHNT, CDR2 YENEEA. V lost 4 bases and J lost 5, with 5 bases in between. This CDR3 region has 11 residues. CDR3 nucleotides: TGTGCCAGCAGCTCCCTTACTGAAGCTTTCTTT. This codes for CASSSLTEAFF.

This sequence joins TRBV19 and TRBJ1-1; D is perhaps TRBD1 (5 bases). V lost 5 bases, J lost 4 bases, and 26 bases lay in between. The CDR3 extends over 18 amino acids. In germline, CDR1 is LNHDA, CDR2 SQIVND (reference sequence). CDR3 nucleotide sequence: TGTGCCAGTAGTCGGGTCATTCCGTCGTTCGGAGGGGTCACTGAAGCTTTCTTT. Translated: CASSRVIPSFGGVTEAFF.

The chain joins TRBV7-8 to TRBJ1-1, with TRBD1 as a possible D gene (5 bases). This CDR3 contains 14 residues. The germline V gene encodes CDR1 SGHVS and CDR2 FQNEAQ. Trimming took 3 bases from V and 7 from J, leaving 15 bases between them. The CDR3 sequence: CASSFGTAGGEAFF. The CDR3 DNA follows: TGTGCCAGCAGCTTTGGGACCGCGGGAGGTGAAGCTTTCTTT.

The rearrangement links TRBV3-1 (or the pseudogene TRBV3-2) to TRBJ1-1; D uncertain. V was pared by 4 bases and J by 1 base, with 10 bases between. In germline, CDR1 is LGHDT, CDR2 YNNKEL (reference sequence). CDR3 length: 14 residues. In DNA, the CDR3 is TGTGCCAGCAGCCTTACTCGCGGGAACACTGAAGCTTTCTTT. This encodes CASSLTRGNTEAFF.

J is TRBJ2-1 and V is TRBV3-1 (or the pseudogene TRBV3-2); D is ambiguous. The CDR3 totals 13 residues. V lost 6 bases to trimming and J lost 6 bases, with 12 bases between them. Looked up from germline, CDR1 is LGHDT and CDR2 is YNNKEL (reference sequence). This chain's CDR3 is CASRENGFNEQFF. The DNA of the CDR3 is TGTGCCAGCAGAGAAAACGGTTTCAATGAGCAGTTCTTC.

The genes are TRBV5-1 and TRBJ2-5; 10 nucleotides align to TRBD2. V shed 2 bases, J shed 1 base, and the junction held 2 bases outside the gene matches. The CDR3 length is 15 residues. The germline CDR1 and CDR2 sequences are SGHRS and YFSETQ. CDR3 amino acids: CASSFSSGGQETQYF. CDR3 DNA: TGCGCCAGCAGCTTCTCTAGCGGGGGCCAAGAGACCCAGTACTTC.

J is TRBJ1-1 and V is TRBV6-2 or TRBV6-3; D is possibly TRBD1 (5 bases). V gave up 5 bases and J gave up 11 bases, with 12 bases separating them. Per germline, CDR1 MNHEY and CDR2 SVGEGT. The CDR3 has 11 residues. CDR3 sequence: CASSNRLEAFF. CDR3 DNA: TGTGCCAGCAGTAACAGGCTAGAGGCTTTCTTT.

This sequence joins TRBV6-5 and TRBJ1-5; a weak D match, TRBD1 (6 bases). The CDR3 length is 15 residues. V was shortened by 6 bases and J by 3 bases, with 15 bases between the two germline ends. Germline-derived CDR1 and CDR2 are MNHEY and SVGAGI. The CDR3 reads CASRQDRTVNQPQHF. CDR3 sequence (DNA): TGTGCCAGCAGGCAGGACCGGACAGTCAATCAGCCCCAGCATTTT.

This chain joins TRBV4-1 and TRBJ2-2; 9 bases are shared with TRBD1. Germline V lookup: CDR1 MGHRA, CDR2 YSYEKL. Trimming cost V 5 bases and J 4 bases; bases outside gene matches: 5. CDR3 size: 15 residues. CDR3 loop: CASSKGQGGTGELFF. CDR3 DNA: TGCGCCAGCAGCAAGGGACAGGGCGGCACCGGGGAGCTGTTTTTT.

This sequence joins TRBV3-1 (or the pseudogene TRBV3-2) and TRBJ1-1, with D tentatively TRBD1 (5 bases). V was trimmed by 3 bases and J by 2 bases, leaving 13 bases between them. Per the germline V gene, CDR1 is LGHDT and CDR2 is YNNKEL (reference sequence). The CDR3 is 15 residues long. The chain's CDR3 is CASSHCGGTNTEAFF. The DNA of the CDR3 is TGTGCCAGCAGCCACTGCGGGGGGACTAACACTGAAGCTTTCTTT.

CDR3 in amino acids: CASSFILSDTSYEQYF. CDR3 in DNA: TGTGCCAGCAGCTTTATTTTATCGGACACCTCCTACGAGCAGTACTTC. The chain is built from TRBV7-2 and TRBJ2-7; D might be TRBD1 (5 bases). The V end lost 3 bases, the J end lost 0 bases, and 15 bases lay between the germline ends. CDR1 is SGHTA and CDR2 is FQGNSA in the germline V gene. This CDR3 region has 16 residues.

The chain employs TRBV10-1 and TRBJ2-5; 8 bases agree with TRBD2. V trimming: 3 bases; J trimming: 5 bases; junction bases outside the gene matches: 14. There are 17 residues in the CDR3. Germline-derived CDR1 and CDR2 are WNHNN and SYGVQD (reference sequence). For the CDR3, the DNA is TGCGCCAGCAGTGACCTTGCGGGGGGAACCGGACTCGAGACCCAGTACTTC. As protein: CASSDLAGGTGLETQYF.

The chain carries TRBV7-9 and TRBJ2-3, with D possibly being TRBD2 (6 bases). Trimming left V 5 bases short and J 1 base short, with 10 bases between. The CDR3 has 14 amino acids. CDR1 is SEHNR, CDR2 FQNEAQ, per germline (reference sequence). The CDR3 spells CASSAWEGTDTQYF. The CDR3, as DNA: TGTGCCAGCAGCGCGTGGGAGGGCACAGATACGCAGTATTTT.

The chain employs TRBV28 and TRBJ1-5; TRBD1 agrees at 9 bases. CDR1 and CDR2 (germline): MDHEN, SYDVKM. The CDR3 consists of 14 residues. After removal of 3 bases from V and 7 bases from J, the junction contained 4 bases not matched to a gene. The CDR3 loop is CASSLGQGKQPQHF. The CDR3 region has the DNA TGTGCCAGCAGTTTGGGACAGGGAAAGCAGCCCCAGCATTTT.